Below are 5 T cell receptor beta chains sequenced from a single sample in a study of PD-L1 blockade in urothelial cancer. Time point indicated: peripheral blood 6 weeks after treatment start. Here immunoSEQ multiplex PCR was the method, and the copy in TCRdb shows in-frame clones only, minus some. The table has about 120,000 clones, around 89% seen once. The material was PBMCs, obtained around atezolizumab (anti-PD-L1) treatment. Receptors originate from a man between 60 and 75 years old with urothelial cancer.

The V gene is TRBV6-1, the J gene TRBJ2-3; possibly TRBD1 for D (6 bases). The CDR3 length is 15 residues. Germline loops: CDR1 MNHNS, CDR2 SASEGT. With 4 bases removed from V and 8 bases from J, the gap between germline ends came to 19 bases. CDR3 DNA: TGTGCCAGCAGTGGATTACAGGGTAATCTTGGTACGCAGTATTTT. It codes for CASSGLQGNLGTQYF.

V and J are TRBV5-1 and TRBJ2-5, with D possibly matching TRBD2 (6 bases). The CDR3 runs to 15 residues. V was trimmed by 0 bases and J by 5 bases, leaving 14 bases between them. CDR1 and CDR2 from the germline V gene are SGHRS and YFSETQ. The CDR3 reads CASSLGRGRGETQYF. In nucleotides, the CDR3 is TGCGCCAGCAGCTTGGGGAGGGGCAGAGGGGAGACCCAGTACTTC.

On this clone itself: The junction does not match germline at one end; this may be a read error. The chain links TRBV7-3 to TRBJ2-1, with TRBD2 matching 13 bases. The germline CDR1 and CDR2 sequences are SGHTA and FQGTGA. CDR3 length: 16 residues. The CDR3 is CASSATSGRAYNEQFF. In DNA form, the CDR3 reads TGTGCCAGCAGCGCCACTAGCGGGAGGGCCTATAATGAGCAGTTCTTC.

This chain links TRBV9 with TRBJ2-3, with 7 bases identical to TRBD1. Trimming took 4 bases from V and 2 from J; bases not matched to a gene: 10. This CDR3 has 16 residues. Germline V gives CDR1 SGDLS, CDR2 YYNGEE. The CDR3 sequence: CASSLRGDSPTDTQYF. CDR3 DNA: TGTGCCAGCAGCCTACGAGGGGACAGCCCCACAGATACGCAGTATTTT.

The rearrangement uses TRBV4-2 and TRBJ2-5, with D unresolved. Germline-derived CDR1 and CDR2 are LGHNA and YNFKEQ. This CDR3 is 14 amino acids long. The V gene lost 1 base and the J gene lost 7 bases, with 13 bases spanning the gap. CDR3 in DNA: TGTGCCAGCAGCCAAGCAGCGCCATCGGGGACCCAGTACTTC. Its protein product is CASSQAAPSGTQYF.